This T cell receptor (beta chain) stems from a study of T-cell reconstitution after alpha-beta-depleted transplantation in children. This clonotype was seen only a few times. Its antigen is currently unknown. Findings and limits, study-wide: Diversity and T-cell counts at one year after transplant derived mostly from new T cells. The study reportedly traced alpha-beta T cells about two months after transplant to several hundred expanded graft clones. Surviving recipient cells, namely T cells and thymic progenitors, were the source of high day-60 TCRbeta diversity in some patients.

Unique molecular identifiers were used to barcode this TCRbeta library. TCRdb reprocessed the PCR reads via MiXCR and lists one record per CDR3 protein. The sample holds about 210,000 distinct CDR3 sequences; about 15% are singletons and the top ten take roughly two fifths. Germline V CDR1 and CDR2: SGDLS, YYNGEE. CDR3 length: 16 residues. The ends were cut back, 1 base at V and 8 bases at J, with 19 bases in the middle. This receptor was obtained from a male patient under 10 years old who had a stem cell transplant for acute lymphoblastic leukemia, so the T cells may come from the graft donor. The chain uses TRBV9 and TRBJ2-1; D gene unclear. The specimen comprised PBMCs, mostly from graft donor cells, sampled 360 days after TCRalphabeta/CD19-depleted stem cell transplant. CDR3 DNA: TGTGCCAGCAGCGTATACGCCCCCCCGGGCCTCCATGAGCAGTTCTTC. Amino acids: CASSVYAPPGLHEQFF.